The T cell receptor beta chain described here comes from a study of multiple sclerosis patients with progressive multifocal leukoencephalopathy. The time point was: 5 to 6 months of natalizumab therapy. T1 marks 6 months and T2 marks 12 months of natalizumab therapy. TCRdb's copy holds only in-frame clones and misses some; the assay was immunoSEQ multiplex PCR. Among under 30,000 clones, 89% were seen once, and the ten largest hold roughly 1.6%. Findings and caveats of the study: It is unclear whether the findings reflect JC virus infection or general immunocompromise. Before and during natalizumab, the clones expanded at PML already existed. Most PML patients had lower entropy, suggesting less diverse TRB repertoires.

Of note for this clone: Its antigen is not known.

CDR1 is MGHDK and CDR2 is SYGVNS in the germline V gene. The V gene lost 1 base and the J gene lost 8 bases, with 14 bases spanning the gap. The CDR3 totals 14 residues. The sample consisted of PBMCs, taken from a patient treated with natalizumab. This clonotype originated in a human donor with multiple sclerosis. V usage is TRBV25-1 and J usage is TRBJ1-2; weak D call: TRBD1 (6 bases). For the CDR3, the DNA is TGTGCCAGCAGTGAATTTGAGGGCCAGGGGGGCTACACCTTC. It specifies CASSEFEGQGGYTF.